These T cell receptor beta chains were read from a single sample in a study of blood T cell repertoires in COVID-19. The repertoire was sequenced with immunoSEQ multiplex PCR; TCRdb's copy has only in-frame clones and lacks some. The top ten hold more than 9% of the sample, which has more than 200,000 clones, about 85% seen once. The sequenced material came from peripheral blood. All receptors come from a woman at least 80 years old with COVID-19, enrolled during active disease. CDR3s include the opening cysteine and the closing phenylalanine or tryptophan. A D gene is named only where the DNA matches it firmly. A row's size may be missing; if present it is once, few, many or a size class.

-	TRBV4-3	TRBJ2-2	14	-	TGCGCCAGCAGCCAAGGAGCGGGCGCCGGGGAGCTGTTTTTT	CASSQGAGAGELFF
-	TRBV30	TRBJ1-1	12	-	TGTGCCGTGGACACCACCATTCTTGAAGCTTTCTTT	CAVDTTILEAFF
-	TRBV7-6	TRBJ1-1	14	-	TGTGCCAGCAGCTTAGAGGGGGGGAGCACTGAAGCTTTCTTT	CASSLEGGSTEAFF
-	TRBV7-8	TRBJ2-1	15	-	TGTGCCAGCAGCTCGACAGGACTCTACTACAATGAGCAGTTCTTC	CASSSTGLYYNEQFF
-	TRBV3-1/TRBV3-2	TRBJ1-2	13	TRBD1	TGTGCCAGCAGCTTAGGACAGGGAGGAGGCTACACCTTC	CASSLGQGGGYTF
once	TRBV11-1	TRBJ2-3	16	TRBD2	TGTGCCAGCAGCATACTAGCGGGAACCCTTACAGATACGCAGTATTTT	CASSILAGTLTDTQYF
-	TRBV6-6	TRBJ1-2	13	-	TGTGCCAGCAGTTACTTACAGAACTATGGCTACACCTTC	CASSYLQNYGYTF
-	TRBV28	TRBJ1-2	15	-	TGTGCCAGCAGTTCCCCAGGGTTGTTTTTCCGTGGCTACACCTTC	CASSSPGLFFRGYTF
once	TRBV5-1	TRBJ1-2	14	TRBD1	TGCGCCAGCAGCCCCGGGACAGGGAACTATGGCTACACCTTC	CASSPGTGNYGYTF
-	TRBV10-1	TRBJ1-6	15	-	TGCGCCAGCAGTGGCGGGGACCTACATAATTCACCCCTCCACTTT	CASSGGDLHNSPLHF
-	TRBV3-1/TRBV3-2	TRBJ1-2	17	-	TGTGCCAGCAGCCAAGATGTCCGTCTCAGGGGCAACTATGGCTACACCTTC	CASSQDVRLRGNYGYTF
-	TRBV5-1	TRBJ2-7	17	TRBD2	TGCGCCAGCAGCTTGAGGATATCGACTAGCGGGGAGTACGAGCAGTACTTC	CASSLRISTSGEYEQYF
-	TRBV5-1	TRBJ2-5	15	-	TGCGCCAGCACAAGAGAAGGGGGTAACCAAGAGACCCAGTACTTC	CASTREGGNQETQYF
-	TRBV29-1	TRBJ1-2	13	-	TGCAGCGTTGAAAGGTCGCAGGGAGGCGGCTACACCTTC	CSVERSQGGGYTF
once	TRBV9	TRBJ2-5	15	TRBD1	TGTGCCAGCAGCGTAGAGGGGGCTGTTTGGGAGACCCAGTACTTC	CASSVEGAVWETQYF
-	TRBV19	TRBJ2-4	13	TRBD2	TGTGCCAGTAGCGGGACTAGCATCGGCATTCAGTACTTC	CASSGTSIGIQYF
-	TRBV5-1	TRBJ1-2	14	-	TGCGCCAGCAGCGAGACACCAACTAACTATGGCTACACCTTC	CASSETPTNYGYTF
-	TRBV28	TRBJ1-2	12	-	TGTGCCAGCAGTTTGGCATTATCAGGCTACACCTTC	CASSLALSGYTF
once	TRBV7-7	TRBJ2-6	16	-	TGTGCCAGCAGCTTCACAGGAGTCTCTGGGGCCAACGTCCTGACTTTC	CASSFTGVSGANVLTF
-	TRBV18	TRBJ1-6	15	TRBD1	TGTGCCAGCTCGGCAAAGGGACAGTTTAATTCACCCCTCCACTTT	CASSAKGQFNSPLHF
-	TRBV3-1/TRBV3-2	TRBJ1-2	11	-	TGTGCCAGCACACAGGGATATGGCTACACCTTC	CASTQGYGYTF
-	TRBV4-1	TRBJ1-5	17	-	TGCGCCAGCAGCCCCGAGCGGGGGGCGCAGCGCAATCAGCCCCAGCATTTT	CASSPERGAQRNQPQHF
-	TRBV3-1/TRBV3-2	TRBJ1-3	17	TRBD1	TGTGCCAGCAGCCAGTCCGGGACAGGGAACTCTGGAAACACCATATATTTT	CASSQSGTGNSGNTIYF
-	TRBV3-1/TRBV3-2	TRBJ2-6	15	-	TGTGCCAGCAGCCAAGGCGGGGCCGGGGCCAACGTCCTGACTTTC	CASSQGGAGANVLTF
-	TRBV7-2	TRBJ2-5	13	-	TGTGCCAGCAGCACACAGGGTCGAGAGACCCAGTACTTC	CASSTQGRETQYF
-	TRBV12-3/TRBV12-4	TRBJ1-3	13	-	TGTGCCAGCAGTTTGTACAGAAATTATCAGGTATATTTT	CASSLYRNYQVYF
-	TRBV6-5	TRBJ1-2	14	TRBD1	TGTGCCAGCAGGTCTCGGGGACAGGGCAACGGCTACACCTTC	CASRSRGQGNGYTF
-	TRBV18	TRBJ2-2	15	TRBD1	TGTGCCAGCTCACAACAGACAGGGGGAACCGGGGAGCTGTTTTTT	CASSQQTGGTGELFF
-	TRBV19	TRBJ1-4	15	-	TGTGCCAGTAGTTCCTCCGGGACATATGCCGAAAAACTGTTTTTT	CASSSSGTYAEKLFF
-	TRBV7-2	TRBJ2-2	13	-	TGTGCCAGCAGCGAGCGGTACACCGGGGAGCTGTTTTTT	CASSERYTGELFF
-	TRBV2	TRBJ1-1	12	-	TGTGCCAGCTTGGTGGCCCCGACAGAAGCTTTCTTT	CASLVAPTEAFF
-	TRBV30	TRBJ2-2	13	-	TGTGCCGGTAGATTTCGAGACACCGGGGAGCTGTTTTTT	CAGRFRDTGELFF
-	TRBV2	TRBJ1-1	14	-	TGTGCCAGCAGCGTGGGCGTTATGAACACTGAAGCTTTCTTT	CASSVGVMNTEAFF
-	TRBV6-5	TRBJ1-1	13	-	TGTGCCAGCAGCGCCACAGGGTCCACTGAAGCTTTCTTT	CASSATGSTEAFF
-	TRBV18	TRBJ1-2	17	-	TGTGCCAGCTCACCACTCGGGGGGGCAGGATCTAACTATGGCTACACCTTC	CASSPLGGAGSNYGYTF
-	TRBV28	TRBJ1-1	17	TRBD1	TGTGCCAGCAGGCCCGGGACAGGGATATCGGGGGTCACTGAAGCTTTCTTT	CASRPGTGISGVTEAFF
-	TRBV2	TRBJ1-6	12	-	TGTGCCTCCGGAGTCCTGAATTCACCCCTCCACTTT	CASGVLNSPLHF
-	TRBV7-3	TRBJ1-1	13	-	TGTGCCAGCAGCCCCATGGGGGAGGGAAAAGCTTTCTTT	CASSPMGEGKAFF
-	TRBV3-1/TRBV3-2	TRBJ1-4	13	-	TGTGCCAGCAGCCAAGCCCGGGTTGAAAAACTGTTTTTT	CASSQARVEKLFF
-	TRBV4-2	TRBJ1-2	17	-	TGTGCCAGCAGCCAAGAAACGGCCGGCAGGGCCCAAATGGGCTACACCTTC	CASSQETAGRAQMGYTF
-	TRBV19	TRBJ1-6	16	-	TGTGCCAGTAGTATAGGATCCCAGGTTATTAATTCACCCCTCCACTTT	CASSIGSQVINSPLHF
-	TRBV10-3	TRBJ1-2	14	TRBD1	TGTGCCATCAGGGACCTGGGACAGGATTATGGCTACACCTTC	CAIRDLGQDYGYTF
-	TRBV19	TRBJ2-3	16	TRBD1	TGTGCCAGTAGTATAGACCGGGACAGGGTATCAGATACGCAGTATTTT	CASSIDRDRVSDTQYF
-	TRBV27	TRBJ2-7	14	TRBD1	TGTGCCAGCAGTTCGACGGGACAGGCCTACGAGCAGTACTTC	CASSSTGQAYEQYF
-	TRBV28	TRBJ2-2	16	TRBD2	TGTGCCAGCCAAGGGGGAGCGGGGGGGAACACCGGGGAGCTGTTTTTT	CASQGGAGGNTGELFF
-	TRBV12-3/TRBV12-4	TRBJ1-1	12	-	TGTGCCAGCAGTTTAATCCTGGGAGAGGCTTTCTTT	CASSLILGEAFF
-	TRBV5-1	TRBJ2-3	16	-	TGCGCCAGCAGCCCGGACAGTCCTCTTAGCACAGATACGCAGTATTTT	CASSPDSPLSTDTQYF
-	TRBV19	TRBJ1-1	14	-	TGTGCCAGTAGTATAGGGGGCGCATACACTGAAGCTTTCTTT	CASSIGGAYTEAFF
few	TRBV6-5	TRBJ1-5	14	-	TGTGCCAGCAGTTACGCGGTCGGCAATCAGCCCCAGCATTTT	CASSYAVGNQPQHF
-	TRBV6-6	TRBJ2-7	16	-	TGTGCCAGCAGTGGGGGTGCGAGGACAGACTCCTACGAGCAGTACTTC	CASSGGARTDSYEQYF
-	TRBV19	TRBJ1-1	14	TRBD1	TGTGCCAGTAGGGACAGGGGTGGGAACACTGAAGCTTTCTTT	CASRDRGGNTEAFF
few	TRBV10-2	TRBJ1-2	14	-	TGCGCCAGCAGTGAGTCGAAGGGACTTTATGGCTACACCTTC	CASSESKGLYGYTF
-	TRBV2	TRBJ2-3	17	-	TGTGCCAGCAGTGAAACTGGACAGTCAACTAGCACAGATACGCAGTATTTT	CASSETGQSTSTDTQYF
few	TRBV18	TRBJ1-1	15	-	TGTGCCAGCTCACCCGACGCGGGGAGGGGAGCTGAAGCTTTCTTT	CASSPDAGRGAEAFF
-	TRBV18	TRBJ1-1	13	-	TGTGCCAGCTCACAGAACGGGGACACTGAAGCTTTCTTT	CASSQNGDTEAFF